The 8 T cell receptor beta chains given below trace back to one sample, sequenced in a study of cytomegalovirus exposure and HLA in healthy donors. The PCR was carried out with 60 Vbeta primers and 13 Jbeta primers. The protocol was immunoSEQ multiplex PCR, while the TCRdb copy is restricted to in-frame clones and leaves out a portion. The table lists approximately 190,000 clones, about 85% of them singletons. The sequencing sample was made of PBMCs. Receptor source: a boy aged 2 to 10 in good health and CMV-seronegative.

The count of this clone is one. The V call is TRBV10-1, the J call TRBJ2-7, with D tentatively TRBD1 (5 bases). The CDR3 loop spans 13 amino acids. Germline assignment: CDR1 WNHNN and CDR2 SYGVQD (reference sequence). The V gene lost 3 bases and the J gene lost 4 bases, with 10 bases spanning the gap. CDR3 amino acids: CASSDREGYEQYF. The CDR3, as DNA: TGCGCCAGCAGTGACAGGGAAGGGTACGAGCAGTACTTC.

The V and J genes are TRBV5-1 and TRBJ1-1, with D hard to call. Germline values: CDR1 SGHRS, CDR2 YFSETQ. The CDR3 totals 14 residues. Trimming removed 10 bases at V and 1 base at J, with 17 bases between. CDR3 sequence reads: CAGTSLGRNTEAFF. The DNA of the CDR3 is TGCGCCGGCACCTCACTTGGTCGGAACACTGAAGCTTTCTTT.

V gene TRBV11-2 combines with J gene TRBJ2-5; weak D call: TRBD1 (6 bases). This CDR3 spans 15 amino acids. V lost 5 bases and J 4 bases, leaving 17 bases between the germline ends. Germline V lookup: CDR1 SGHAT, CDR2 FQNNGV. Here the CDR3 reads CASSDGRGFGETQYF. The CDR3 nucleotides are TGTGCCAGCAGCGATGGAAGGGGGTTCGGAGAGACCCAGTACTTC.

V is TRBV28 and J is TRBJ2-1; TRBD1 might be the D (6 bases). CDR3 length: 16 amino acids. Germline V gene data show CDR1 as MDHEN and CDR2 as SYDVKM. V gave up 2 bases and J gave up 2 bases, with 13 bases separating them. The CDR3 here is CASSLDQGRTYNEQFF. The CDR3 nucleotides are TGTGCCAGCAGTTTAGATCAGGGGCGGACCTACAATGAGCAGTTCTTC.

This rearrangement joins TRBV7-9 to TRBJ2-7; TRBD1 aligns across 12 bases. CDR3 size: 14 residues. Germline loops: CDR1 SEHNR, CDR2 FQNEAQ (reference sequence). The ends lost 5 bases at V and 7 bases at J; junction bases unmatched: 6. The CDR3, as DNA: TGTGCCAGCAGCCCCGGGACAGGGGGCTTGGAGCAGTACTTC. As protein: CASSPGTGGLEQYF.

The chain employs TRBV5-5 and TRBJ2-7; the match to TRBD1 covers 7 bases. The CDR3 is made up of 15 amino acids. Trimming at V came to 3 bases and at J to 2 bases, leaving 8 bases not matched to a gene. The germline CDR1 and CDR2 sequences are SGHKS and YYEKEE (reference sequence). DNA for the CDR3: TGTGCCAGCAGCTCTCCCGGGACAGTGGCCTACGAGCAGTACTTC. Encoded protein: CASSSPGTVAYEQYF.

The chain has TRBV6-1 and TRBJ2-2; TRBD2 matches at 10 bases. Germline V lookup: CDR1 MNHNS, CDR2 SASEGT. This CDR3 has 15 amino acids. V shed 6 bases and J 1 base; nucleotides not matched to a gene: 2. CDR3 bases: TGTGCCAGCAGGAGGACTAGCGGGAACACCGGGGAGCTGTTTTTT. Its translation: CASRRTSGNTGELFF.

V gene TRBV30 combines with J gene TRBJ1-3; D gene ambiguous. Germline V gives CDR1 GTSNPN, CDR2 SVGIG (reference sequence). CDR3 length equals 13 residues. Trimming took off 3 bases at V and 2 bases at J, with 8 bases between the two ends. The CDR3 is CAWRLLAGNTIYF. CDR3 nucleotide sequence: TGTGCCTGGAGGCTATTAGCTGGAAACACCATATATTTT.